A selection of T cell receptor beta chains follows, all from one sample in a study of monozygotic twins with inflammatory bowel disease. Following a re-call of the 5' RACE reads, TCRdb has one entry per CDR3 protein and lacks DNA. Found here are 400,000 to 500,000 distinct CDR3 sequences; the top ten clones hold approximately 2.3%. The material sequenced was blood. The receptors here all came from a human donor with ulcerative colitis or Crohn's disease, or a healthy co-twin of an affected twin (not recorded which). The CDR3 runs from the conserved cysteine through the conserved F or W.

TRBV5-6,TRBJ2-2,CASSFGGTVNTGELFF
TRBV30,TRBJ1-1,CAWSTAISHRELGTEAFF
TRBV24-1,TRBJ2-1,CATPVCLAGGIDEQFF
TRBV10-3,TRBJ2-5,CAISTTSGSAETQYF
TRBV5-4,TRBJ2-7,CASSLGGTGLYF
TRBV18,TRBJ1-1,CASSKTGTGDTEAFF
TRBV4-2,TRBJ1-5,CASMCPRGEYMPSNQPQHF
TRBV5-6,TRBJ1-2,CASSTDSFYGYTF
TRBV3-1,TRBJ2-3,CASSQTGLEVSDTQYF
TRBV7-9,TRBJ2-7,CASSLPSGRDEQYF
TRBV6-1,TRBJ2-7,CASTKTDRDFYYEQYF
TRBV5-6,TRBJ2-7,CASSSEPGLAGEQYF
TRBV7-2,TRBJ1-4,CASSGGTGYEKLFF
TRBV28,TRBJ2-7,CASSPGTSSYEQYF
TRBV30,TRBJ1-1,CAWRSGHMNTEAFF
TRBV20-1,TRBJ2-3,CSAREPPGRGPGGSPPDTQYF
TRBV29-1,TRBJ2-2,CSGFNTGELFF
TRBV12-5,TRBJ2-5,CASGSGQQETQYF
TRBV25-1,TRBJ1-1,CASRAQGRTMNTEAFF
TRBV7-9,TRBJ2-7,CASSLKTSGSHEQYF
TRBV5-1,TRBJ1-4,CASSLEGAGKLFF
TRBV5-1,TRBJ2-3,CASRLGAPTDTQYF
TRBV20-1,TRBJ1-2,CSARGQDSNYGYTF
TRBV7-9,TRBJ1-1,CASSLQGRDTEAFF
TRBV25-1,TRBJ2-1,CASSRGGKVDEQFF
TRBV7-2,TRBJ2-7,CASSPRAGGSYEQYF
TRBV5-5,TRBJ1-5,CASSLVFRDRLVAQPQHF
TRBV28,TRBJ2-7,CASSSPGPDSYEQYF
TRBV4-2,TRBJ2-3,CASRHQLADTQYF
TRBV20-1,TRBJ1-5,CSANHEGKSQPQHF
TRBV9,TRBJ2-1,CASSVVLAGPPEFF